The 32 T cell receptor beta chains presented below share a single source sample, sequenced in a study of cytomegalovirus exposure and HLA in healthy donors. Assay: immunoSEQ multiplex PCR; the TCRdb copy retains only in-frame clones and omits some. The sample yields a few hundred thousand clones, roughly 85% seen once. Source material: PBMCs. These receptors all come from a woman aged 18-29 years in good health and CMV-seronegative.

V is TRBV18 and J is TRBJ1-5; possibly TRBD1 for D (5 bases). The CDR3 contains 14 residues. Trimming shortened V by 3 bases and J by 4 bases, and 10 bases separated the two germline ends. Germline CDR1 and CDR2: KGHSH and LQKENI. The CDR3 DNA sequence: TGTGCCAGCTCACCCGCCGGGACTAATCAGCCCCAGCATTTT. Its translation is CASSPAGTNQPQHF.

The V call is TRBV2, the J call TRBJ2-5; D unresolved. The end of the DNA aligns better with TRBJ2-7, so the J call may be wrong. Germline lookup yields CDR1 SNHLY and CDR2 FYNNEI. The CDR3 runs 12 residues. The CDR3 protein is CASSPNSYEQYF. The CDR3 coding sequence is TGTGCCAGCAGTCCAAACTCCTACGAGCAGTACTTC.

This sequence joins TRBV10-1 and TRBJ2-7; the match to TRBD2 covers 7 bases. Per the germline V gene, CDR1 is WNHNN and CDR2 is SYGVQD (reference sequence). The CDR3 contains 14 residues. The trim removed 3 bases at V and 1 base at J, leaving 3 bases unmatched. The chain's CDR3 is CASSDAGVSYEQYF. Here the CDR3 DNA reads TGCGCCAGCAGTGATGCGGGAGTATCCTACGAGCAGTACTTC.

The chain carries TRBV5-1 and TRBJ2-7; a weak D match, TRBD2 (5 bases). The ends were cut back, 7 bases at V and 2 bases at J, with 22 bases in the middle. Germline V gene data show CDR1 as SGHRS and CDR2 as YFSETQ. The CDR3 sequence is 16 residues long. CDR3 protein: CASRPRAEGSTYEQYF. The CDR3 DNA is TGCGCCAGCCGACCGAGAGCGGAAGGCTCCACCTACGAGCAGTACTTC.

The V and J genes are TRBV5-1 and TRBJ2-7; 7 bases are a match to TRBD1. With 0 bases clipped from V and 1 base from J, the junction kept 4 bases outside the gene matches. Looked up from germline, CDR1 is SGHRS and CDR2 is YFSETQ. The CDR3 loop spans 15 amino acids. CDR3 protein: CASSLGGQPSYEQYF. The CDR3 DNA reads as TGCGCCAGCAGCTTGGGGGGACAGCCTTCCTACGAGCAGTACTTC.

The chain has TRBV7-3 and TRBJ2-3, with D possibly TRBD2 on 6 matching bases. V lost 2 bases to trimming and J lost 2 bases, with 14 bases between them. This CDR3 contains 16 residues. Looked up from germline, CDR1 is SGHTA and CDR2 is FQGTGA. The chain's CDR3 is CASSLVRDSSTDTQYF. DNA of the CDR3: TGTGCCAGCAGCTTAGTGAGGGACTCGTCCACAGATACGCAGTATTTT.

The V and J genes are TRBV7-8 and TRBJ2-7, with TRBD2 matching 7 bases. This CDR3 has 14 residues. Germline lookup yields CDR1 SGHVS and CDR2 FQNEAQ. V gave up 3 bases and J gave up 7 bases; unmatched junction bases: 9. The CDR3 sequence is CASSFRREASEQYF. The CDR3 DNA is TGTGCCAGCAGCTTCCGACGGGAGGCAAGTGAGCAGTACTTC. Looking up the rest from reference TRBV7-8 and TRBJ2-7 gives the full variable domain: GAGVSQSPRYKVAKRGQDVALRCDPISGHVSLFWYQQALGQGPEFLTYFQNEAQLDKSGLPSDRFFAERPEGSVSTLKIQRTQQEDSAVYLCASSFRREASEQYFGPGTRLTVT.

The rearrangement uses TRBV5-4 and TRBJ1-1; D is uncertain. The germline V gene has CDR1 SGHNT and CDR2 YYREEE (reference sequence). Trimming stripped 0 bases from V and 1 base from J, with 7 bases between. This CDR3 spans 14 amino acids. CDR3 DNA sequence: TGTGCCAGCAGCTTGGAGCGGGCGAACACTGAAGCTTTCTTT. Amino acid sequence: CASSLERANTEAFF. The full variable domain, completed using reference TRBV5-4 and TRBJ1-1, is ETGVTQSPTHLIKTRGQQVTLRCSSQSGHNTVSWYQQALGQGPQFIFQYYREEENGRGNFPPRFSGLQFPNYSSELNVNALELDDSALYLCASSLERANTEAFFGQGTRLTVV.

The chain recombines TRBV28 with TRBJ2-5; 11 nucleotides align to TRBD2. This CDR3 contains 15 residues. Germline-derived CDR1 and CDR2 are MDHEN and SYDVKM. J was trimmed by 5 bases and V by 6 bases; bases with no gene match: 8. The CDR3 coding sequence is TGTGCCAGCAGCGGTAGCGGGAGGGCCTGGGAGACCCAGTACTTC. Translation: CASSGSGRAWETQYF.

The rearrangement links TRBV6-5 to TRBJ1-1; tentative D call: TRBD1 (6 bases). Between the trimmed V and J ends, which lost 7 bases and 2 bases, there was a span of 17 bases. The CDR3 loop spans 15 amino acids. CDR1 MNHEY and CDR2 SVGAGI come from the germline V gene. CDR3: CASTSPWTDNTEAFF. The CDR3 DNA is TGTGCCAGCACATCGCCGTGGACAGATAACACTGAAGCTTTCTTT.

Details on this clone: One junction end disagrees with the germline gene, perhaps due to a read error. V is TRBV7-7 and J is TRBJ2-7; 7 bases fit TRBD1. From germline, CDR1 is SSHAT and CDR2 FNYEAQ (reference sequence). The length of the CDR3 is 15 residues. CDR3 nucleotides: TGTGCTAGCAGCCCAACAGGGGCCAGCTCCTACGAGCAGTACTTC. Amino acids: CASSPTGASSYEQYF.

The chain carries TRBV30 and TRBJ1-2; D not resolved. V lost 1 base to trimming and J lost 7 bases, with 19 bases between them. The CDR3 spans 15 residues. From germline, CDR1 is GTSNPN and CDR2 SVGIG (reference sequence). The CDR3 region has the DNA TGTGCCTGGAGTGACCTTTTGGGAGGCTTTCGTGGCTACACCTTC. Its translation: CAWSDLLGGFRGYTF.

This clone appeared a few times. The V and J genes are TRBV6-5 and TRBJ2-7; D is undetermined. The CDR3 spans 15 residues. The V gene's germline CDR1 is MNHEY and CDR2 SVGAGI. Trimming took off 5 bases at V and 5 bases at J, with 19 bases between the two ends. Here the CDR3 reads CASSRPDRVFDEQYF. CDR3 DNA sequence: TGTGCCAGCAGTCGCCCCGATCGGGTATTCGACGAGCAGTACTTC.

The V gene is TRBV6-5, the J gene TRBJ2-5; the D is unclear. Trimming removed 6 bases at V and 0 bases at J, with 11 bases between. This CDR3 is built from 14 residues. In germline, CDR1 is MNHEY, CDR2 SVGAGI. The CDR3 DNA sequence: TGTGCCAGCAGCCCAGAGGCTCACCAAGAGACCCAGTACTTC. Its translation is CASSPEAHQETQYF.

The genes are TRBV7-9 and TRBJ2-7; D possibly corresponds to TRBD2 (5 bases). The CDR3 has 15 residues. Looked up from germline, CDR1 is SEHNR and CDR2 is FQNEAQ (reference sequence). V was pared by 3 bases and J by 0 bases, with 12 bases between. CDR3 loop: CASSFWRASSYEQYF. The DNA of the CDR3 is TGTGCCAGCAGCTTTTGGCGGGCCAGCTCCTACGAGCAGTACTTC.

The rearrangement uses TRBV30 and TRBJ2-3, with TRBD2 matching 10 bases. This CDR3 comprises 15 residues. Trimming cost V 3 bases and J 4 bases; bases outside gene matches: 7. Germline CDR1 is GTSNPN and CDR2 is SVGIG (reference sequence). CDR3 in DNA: TGTGCCTGGAGACTAGCGGGGTCGAGCGCAGATACGCAGTATTTT. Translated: CAWRLAGSSADTQYF.

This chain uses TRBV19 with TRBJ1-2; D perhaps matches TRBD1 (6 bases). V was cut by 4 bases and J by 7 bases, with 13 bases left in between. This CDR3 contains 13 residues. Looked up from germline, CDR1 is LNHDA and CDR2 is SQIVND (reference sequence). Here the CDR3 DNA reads TGTGCCAGTAGTACTTCAAGGGGGTCTGGCTACACCTTC. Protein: CASSTSRGSGYTF.

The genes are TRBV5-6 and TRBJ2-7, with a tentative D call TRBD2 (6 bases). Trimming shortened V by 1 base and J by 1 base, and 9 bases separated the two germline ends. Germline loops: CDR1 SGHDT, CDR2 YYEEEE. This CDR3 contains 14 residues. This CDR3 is CASSLLGGSYEQYF. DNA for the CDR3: TGTGCCAGCAGCTTGTTGGGGGGATCCTACGAGCAGTACTTC.

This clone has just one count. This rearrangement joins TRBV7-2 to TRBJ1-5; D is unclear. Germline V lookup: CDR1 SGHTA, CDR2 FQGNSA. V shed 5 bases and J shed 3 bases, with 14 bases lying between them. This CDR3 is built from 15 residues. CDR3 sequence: CASSRSTAINQPQHF. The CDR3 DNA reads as TGTGCCAGCAGCCGGTCCACCGCTATCAATCAGCCCCAGCATTTT.

The CDR3 coding sequence is TGCGCCAGCAGCTTGACAGGGTATGGAAACACCATATATTTT. Protein: CASSLTGYGNTIYF. The rearrangement uses TRBV5-1 and TRBJ1-3; tentative D call: TRBD1 (6 bases). V lost 1 base and J 3 bases, leaving 8 bases between the germline ends. The CDR3 covers 14 residues. Germline V gives CDR1 SGHRS, CDR2 YFSETQ.

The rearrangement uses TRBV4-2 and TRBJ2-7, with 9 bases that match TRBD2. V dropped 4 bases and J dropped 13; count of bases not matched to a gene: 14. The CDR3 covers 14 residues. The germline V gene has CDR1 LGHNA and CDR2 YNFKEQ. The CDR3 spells CASSRSQAAGGQYF. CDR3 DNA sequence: TGTGCCAGCAGCCGAAGTCAGGCCGCGGGAGGGCAATACTTC.

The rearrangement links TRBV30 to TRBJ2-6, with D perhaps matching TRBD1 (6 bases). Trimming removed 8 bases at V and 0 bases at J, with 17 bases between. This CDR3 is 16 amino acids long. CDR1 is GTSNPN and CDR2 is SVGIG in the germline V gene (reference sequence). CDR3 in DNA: TGTGCCCGCACACAGGGTTTTCACTCTGGGGCCAACGTCCTGACTTTC. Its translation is CARTQGFHSGANVLTF.

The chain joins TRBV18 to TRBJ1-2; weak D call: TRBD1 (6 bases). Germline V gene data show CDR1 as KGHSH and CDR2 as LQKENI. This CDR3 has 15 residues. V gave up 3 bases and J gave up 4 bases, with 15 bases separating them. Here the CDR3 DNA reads TGTGCCAGCTCACCTCGAGACAGGAACCTCTATGGCTACACCTTC. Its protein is CASSPRDRNLYGYTF.

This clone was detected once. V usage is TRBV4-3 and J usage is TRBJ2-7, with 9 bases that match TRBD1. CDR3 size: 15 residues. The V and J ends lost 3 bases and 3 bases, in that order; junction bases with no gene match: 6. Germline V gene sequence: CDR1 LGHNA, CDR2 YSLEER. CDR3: CASSQETGGNYEQYF. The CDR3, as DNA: TGCGCCAGCAGCCAGGAGACAGGGGGTAACTACGAGCAGTACTTC.

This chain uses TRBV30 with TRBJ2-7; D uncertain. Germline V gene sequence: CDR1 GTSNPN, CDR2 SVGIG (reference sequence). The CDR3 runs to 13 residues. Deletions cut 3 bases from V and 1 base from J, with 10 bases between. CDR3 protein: CAWSVYRSYEQYF. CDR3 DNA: TGTGCCTGGAGCGTGTATAGATCCTACGAGCAGTACTTC.

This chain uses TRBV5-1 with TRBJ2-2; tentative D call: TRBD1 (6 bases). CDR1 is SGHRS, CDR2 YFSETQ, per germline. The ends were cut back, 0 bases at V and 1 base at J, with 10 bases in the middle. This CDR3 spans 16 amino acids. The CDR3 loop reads CASSLVGGMNTGELFF. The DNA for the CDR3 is TGCGCCAGCAGCTTGGTAGGGGGAATGAACACCGGGGAGCTGTTTTTT.

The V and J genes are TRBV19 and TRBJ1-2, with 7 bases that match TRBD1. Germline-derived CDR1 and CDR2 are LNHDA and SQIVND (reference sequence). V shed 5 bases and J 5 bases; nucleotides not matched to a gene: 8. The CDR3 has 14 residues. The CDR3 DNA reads TGTGCCAGTAGTGCGACAGGGCCACGATATGGCTACACCTTC. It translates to CASSATGPRYGYTF. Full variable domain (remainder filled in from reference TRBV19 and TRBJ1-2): DGGITQSPKYLFRKEGQNVTLSCEQNLNHDAMYWYRQDPGQGLRLIYYSQIVNDFQKGDIAEGYSVSREKKESFPLTVTSAQKNPTAFYLCASSATGPRYGYTFGSGTRLTVV.

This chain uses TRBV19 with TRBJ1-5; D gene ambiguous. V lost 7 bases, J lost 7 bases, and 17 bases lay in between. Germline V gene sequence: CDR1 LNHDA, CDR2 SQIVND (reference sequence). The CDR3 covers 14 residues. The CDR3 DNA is TGTGCCAGTATGATGGGAGGGCTGCCACAGCCCCAGCATTTT. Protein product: CASMMGGLPQPQHF. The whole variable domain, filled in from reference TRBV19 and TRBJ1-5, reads DGGITQSPKYLFRKEGQNVTLSCEQNLNHDAMYWYRQDPGQGLRLIYYSQIVNDFQKGDIAEGYSVSREKKESFPLTVTSAQKNPTAFYLCASMMGGLPQPQHFGDGTRLSIL.

The CDR3 protein is CATSRDGRGTYGYTF. The CDR3 DNA is TGTGCCACCAGCAGAGATGGCCGGGGGACCTATGGCTACACCTTC. The rearrangement joins TRBV15 to TRBJ1-2; weak D call: TRBD1 (5 bases). Trimming removed 0 bases at V and 4 bases at J, with 12 bases between. The germline V gene has CDR1 LNHNV and CDR2 YYDKDF (reference sequence). The CDR3 length is 15 residues.

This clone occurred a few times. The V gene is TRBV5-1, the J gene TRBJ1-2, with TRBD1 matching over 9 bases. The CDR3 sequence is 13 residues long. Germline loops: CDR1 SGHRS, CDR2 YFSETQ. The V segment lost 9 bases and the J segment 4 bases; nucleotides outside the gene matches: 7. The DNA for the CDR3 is TGCGCCACCGCAACAGGGGGCGTCTATGGCTACACCTTC. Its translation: CATATGGVYGYTF.

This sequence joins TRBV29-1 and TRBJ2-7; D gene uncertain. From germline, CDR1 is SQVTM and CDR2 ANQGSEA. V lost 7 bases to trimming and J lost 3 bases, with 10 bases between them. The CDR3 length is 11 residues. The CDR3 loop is CSAAQNYEQYF. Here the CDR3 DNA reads TGCAGCGCCGCCCAGAACTACGAGCAGTACTTC.

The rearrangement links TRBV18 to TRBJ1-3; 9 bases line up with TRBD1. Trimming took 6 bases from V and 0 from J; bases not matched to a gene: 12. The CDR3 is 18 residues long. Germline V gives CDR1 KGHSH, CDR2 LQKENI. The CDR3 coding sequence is TGTGCCAGCTCTGCCGGGACAGGGCCCTATTCCTCTGGAAACACCATATATTTT. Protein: CASSAGTGPYSSGNTIYF.